The 23 T cell receptor beta chains listed next were all sequenced from one sample in a study of regulatory T cells in long-lasting Graves disease. The time point was: persistent/refractory GD, antithyroid drugs over 5 years with positive TRAb. From RNA extracted from PBMCs, the TCR library was made. HTBI primers from iRepertoire and Arm-PCR of CDR3 regions yielded the TCR beta libraries. TCRdb re-called the multiplex PCR reads with MiXCR, one entry per CDR3 protein. Of roughly 400,000 distinct CDR3 sequences in the sample, roughly 20% are singletons; the top ten hold roughly 20%. Sequenced here: peripheral blood mononuclear cells (PBMCs), sampled when the disease was refractory, from a patient treated with antithyroid drugs. The receptors stem from a female donor with Graves disease.

At least ten counts were recorded for this clonotype. The rearrangement uses TRBV7-2 and TRBJ2-7; D may be TRBD1 or TRBD2 (5 bases each). With 5 bases removed from V and 1 base from J, the gap between germline ends came to 21 bases. The CDR3 is 17 amino acids. Germline CDR1 is SGHTA and CDR2 is FQGNSA. CDR3 loop: CASSPRKEGKRSYEQYF. The DNA for the CDR3 is TGTGCCAGCAGCCCGCGTAAAGAGGGGAAAAGGTCCTACGAGCAGTACTTC.

This clonotype was counted between two and nine times. The chain recombines TRBV6-2 or TRBV6-3 with TRBJ2-7; 7 positions match TRBD1. CDR1 is MNHEY, CDR2 SVGEGT, per germline. The V gene end was trimmed by 3 bases and the J gene end by 3 bases; junction bases not matched to a gene: 5. CDR3 size: 14 residues. This CDR3 is CASSYTGVYYEQYF. In DNA, the CDR3 is TGTGCCAGCAGTTATACAGGGGTCTACTACGAGCAGTACTTC.

Points on this clonotype: Being one base from a much bigger clone, this may be a read error. The chain couples TRBV2 to TRBJ1-4; D perhaps matches TRBD1 (5 bases). Germline V CDR1 and CDR2: SNHLY, FYNNEI. CDR3 length: 14 residues. CDR3 in amino acids: CASSDDSRNENLFF. DNA of the CDR3: TGTGCCAGCAGTGACGACAGTCGCAATGAAAACCTGTTTTTT.

This chain joins TRBV18 and TRBJ1-3; no definite D call. Germline V CDR1 and CDR2: KGHSH, LQKENI. Between the trimmed V and J ends, which lost 2 bases and 6 bases, there was a span of 14 bases. The CDR3 is 15 amino acids. The CDR3 bases are TGTGCCAGCTCACCATTGGACCGAGAAGTAAACACCATATATTTT. It specifies CASSPLDREVNTIYF.

This chain connects TRBV14 to TRBJ2-7; possibly TRBD1 for D (6 bases). The germline V gene encodes CDR1 SGHDN and CDR2 FVKESK. This CDR3 has 16 residues. Trimming left V 3 bases short and J 4 bases short, with 19 bases between. Written as DNA, the CDR3 is TGTGCCAGCAGCCACAACAAGGGGGACGGCGAGTACGAGCAGTACTTC. Its protein is CASSHNKGDGEYEQYF.

This clonotype has a count of ten or more. This chain uses TRBV6-1 with TRBJ2-7, with TRBD2 identical over 7 bases. The CDR3 runs to 13 residues. The germline gives CDR1 MNHNS, CDR2 SASEGT. Trimming took 6 bases from V and 0 from J; bases not matched to a gene: 2. The CDR3 spells CASRIAGSYEQYF. The CDR3 DNA sequence: TGTGCCAGCAGAATAGCGGGCTCCTACGAGCAGTACTTC.

CDR3 bases: TGTGCCTCCCAGGGGCGGTCCGGGGAGCTGTTTTTT. It encodes CASQGRSGELFF. The chain is built from TRBV7-8 and TRBJ2-2, with D perhaps TRBD1 (6 bases). The V end was cut by 11 bases, the J end by 6 bases, with 13 bases between. Germline values: CDR1 SGHVS, CDR2 FQNEAQ. The CDR3 extends over 12 amino acids.

The gene calls are TRBV20-1 and TRBJ2-7; D is undetermined. This CDR3 contains 14 residues. The ends were cut back, 6 bases at V and 6 bases at J, with 21 bases in the middle. Germline V gene data show CDR1 as DFQATT and CDR2 as SNEGSKA (reference sequence). In DNA, the CDR3 is TGCAGTGCCAGCCGTCAGGTACGGCCCTCCGAGCAGTACTTC. This translates into CSASRQVRPSEQYF.

This clonotype was counted ten times or more. The V and J genes are TRBV12-3 or TRBV12-4 and TRBJ2-2, with D tentatively TRBD1 (5 bases). This CDR3 contains 15 residues. V lost 2 bases to trimming and J lost 0 bases, with 7 bases between them. CDR3 in DNA: TGTGCCAGCAGTTTATCAGGGACGAACACCGGGGAGCTGTTTTTT. This encodes CASSLSGTNTGELFF.

This chain uses TRBV5-6 with TRBJ2-7, with D possibly being TRBD1 (5 bases). The V end was cut by 1 base, the J end by 5 bases, with 10 bases between. This CDR3 has 13 amino acids. The V gene's germline CDR1 is SGHDT and CDR2 YYEEEE. CDR3: CASSLSRVNEQYF. CDR3 sequence (DNA): TGTGCCAGCAGCTTGTCCAGGGTCAACGAGCAGTACTTC.

The chain combines TRBV3-1 with TRBJ2-1; the match to TRBD2 covers 7 bases. After removal of 4 bases from V and 6 bases from J, the junction contained 12 bases not matched to a gene. Per germline, CDR1 LGHDT and CDR2 YNNKEL (reference sequence). This CDR3 is 16 amino acids long. The CDR3, as DNA: TGTGCCAGCAGCCCCTCGGGGGAGGGCCGGCGCAATGAGCAGTTCTTC. Its protein product is CASSPSGEGRRNEQFF.

Many counts were recorded for this clonotype. J is TRBJ1-5 and V is TRBV3-1, with D hard to call. Trimming stripped 2 bases from V and 5 bases from J, with 7 bases between. Germline values: CDR1 LGHDT, CDR2 YNNKEL (reference sequence). CDR3 length: 13 amino acids. The CDR3 DNA reads TGTGCCAGCAGCCAATATCGGGATCAGCCCCAGCATTTT. Protein: CASSQYRDQPQHF. The full variable domain, in which reference TRBV3-1 and TRBJ1-5 provide the parts outside the CDR3, is DTAVSQTPKYLVTQMGNDKSIKCEQNLGHDTMYWYKQDSKKFLKIMFSYNNKELIINETVPNRFSPKSPDKAHLNLHINSLELGDSAVYFCASSQYRDQPQHFGDGTRLSIL.

In its sample, this clonotype was seen many times. The rearrangement uses TRBV11-2 and TRBJ2-7; D uncertain. The germline gives CDR1 SGHAT, CDR2 FQNNGV. The CDR3 contains 12 residues. V was shortened by 2 bases and J by 5 bases, with 7 bases between the two germline ends. The CDR3, as DNA: TGTGCCAGCAGCTTAATGGAAAACGAGCAGTACTTC. This encodes CASSLMENEQYF.

The chain has TRBV7-9 and TRBJ1-2; no reliable D call. From germline, CDR1 is SEHNR and CDR2 FQNEAQ (reference sequence). CDR3 length: 12 residues. Trimming removed 4 bases from V and 9 bases from J, with 12 bases in between. The CDR3 loop reads CASSSTTLRYTF. In nucleotides, the CDR3 is TGTGCCAGCAGCTCGACCACCCTTCGCTACACCTTC. The full variable domain, with the rest looked up from reference TRBV7-9 and TRBJ1-2, is DTGVSQNPRHKITKRGQNVTFRCDPISEHNRLYWYRQTLGQGPEFLTYFQNEAQLEKSRLLSDRFSAERPKGSFSTLEIQRTEQGDSAMYLCASSSTTLRYTFGSGTRLTVV.

On this clonotype: A clone one base away is much larger, so this may be a read error. The genes are TRBV6-2 or TRBV6-3 and TRBJ1-1, with 8 bases lining up with TRBD1. CDR3 length: 14 amino acids. CDR1 MNHEY and CDR2 SVGEGT come from the germline V gene. The CDR3 loop is CASRLRTGNTEASF. The CDR3 DNA is TGTGCCAGCAGACTCAGGACAGGGAACACTGAAGCTTCCTTT.

The chain couples TRBV28 to TRBJ2-7; 12 positions agree with TRBD1. Trimming at V came to 5 bases and at J to 3 bases, leaving 8 bases not matched to a gene. In germline, CDR1 is MDHEN, CDR2 SYDVKM. CDR3 length: 16 residues. The CDR3 reads CASSASGQGAFYEQYF. The CDR3 DNA is TGTGCCAGCAGTGCCTCGGGACAGGGGGCTTTCTACGAGCAGTACTTC.

The chain uses TRBV9 and TRBJ2-7; 7 bases match TRBD2. Germline loops: CDR1 SGDLS, CDR2 YYNGEE. Losses at the gene ends were 3 bases for V and 0 bases for J; bases not matched to a gene: 3. This CDR3 is built from 14 residues. CDR3 bases: TGTGCCAGCAGCGCGGGACTACCCTCCTACGAGCAGTACTTC. Translation gives CASSAGLPSYEQYF. Drawing the rest from reference TRBV9 and TRBJ2-7, the complete variable domain is DSGVTQTPKHLITATGQRVTLRCSPRSGDLSVYWYQQSLDQGLQFLIQYYNGEERAKGNILERFSAQQFPDLHSELNLSSLELGDSALYFCASSAGLPSYEQYFGPGTRLTVT.

The sample holds a few counts of this clonotype. The chain recombines TRBV7-2 with TRBJ2-1; D gene ambiguous. The CDR3 runs 16 residues. Deletions cut 0 bases from V and 8 bases from J, with 17 bases between. Germline-derived CDR1 and CDR2 are SGHTA and FQGNSA. In DNA, the CDR3 is TGTGCCAGCAGCTTAGCGGTAGTAAGCCACGTCGATGAGCAGTTCTTC. Residues: CASSLAVVSHVDEQFF.

As for this clonotype: A much larger clone differs from this one at a single base, so this may be a read error. V usage is TRBV28 and J usage is TRBJ2-4; the match to TRBD1 covers 7 bases. The CDR3 consists of 16 residues. After removal of 6 bases from V and 0 bases from J, the junction contained 8 bases not matched to a gene. The germline CDR1 and CDR2 sequences are MDHEN and SYDVKM. The chain's CDR3 is CASSPGTALAKNIQYF. The DNA for the CDR3 is TGTGCCAGCAGCCCCGGGACAGCTCTAGCCAAAAACATTCAGTACTTC.

This clonotype was observed a handful of times. The V gene is TRBV5-8, the J gene TRBJ1-1; 9 bases are a match to TRBD1. V lost 6 bases to trimming and J lost 5 bases; unmatched junction nucleotides: 11. CDR3 size: 15 residues. Germline assignment: CDR1 SGHTS and CDR2 YDEGEE. CDR3 sequence (DNA): TGTGCCAGCAAATACAGGGGGCTCCTCTTTACTGAAGCTTTCTTT. This translates into CASKYRGLLFTEAFF.

This clonotype was observed a few times. The chain uses TRBV7-9 and TRBJ2-7; D may correspond to TRBD1 or TRBD2 (6 bases each). The V end lost 5 bases, the J end lost 5 bases, and 16 bases lay between the germline ends. Per germline, CDR1 SEHNR and CDR2 FQNEAQ (reference sequence). This CDR3 is built from 14 residues. The CDR3 loop is CASSQRGRIDEQYF. CDR3 nucleotide sequence: TGTGCCAGCAGCCAACGGGGGCGGATAGACGAGCAGTACTTC.

CDR3 sequence reads: CASSQDAGGGSHEQYF. The CDR3 DNA is TGCGCCAGCAGCCAAGATGCGGGGGGCGGGAGCCACGAGCAGTACTTC. The chain is built from TRBV4-3 and TRBJ2-7; 8 bases map to TRBD2. The CDR3 contains 16 residues. The germline V gene has CDR1 LGHNA and CDR2 YSLEER. V was pared by 0 bases and J by 5 bases, with 9 bases of the junction left unmatched.

Only a few counts were recorded for this clonotype. The chain combines TRBV19 with TRBJ2-7, with D possibly being TRBD1 or TRBD2 (5 bases each). CDR3 length: 17 amino acids. CDR1 is LNHDA and CDR2 is SQIVND in the germline V gene (reference sequence). V lost 3 bases, J lost 6 bases, and 24 bases lay in between. In DNA, the CDR3 is TGTGCCAGTAGTATTGGTGTCACGGGGCTAGCACCGTTCGAGCAGTACTTC. Protein: CASSIGVTGLAPFEQYF.